This record concerns one TCR beta chain sequence. Its antigen is as yet unknown. Clones were sequenced by immunoSEQ multiplex PCR, and TCRdb holds only the in-frame ones, with some missing. The sample includes about 110,000 clones, roughly 90% of them seen just once. The CDR3 has 16 amino acids. Per the germline V gene, CDR1 is SGDLS and CDR2 is YYNGEE. The ends lost 0 bases at V and 7 bases at J; junction bases unmatched: 9. The data were obtained in a study of Tregs in tolerant kidney transplant recipients. Study findings and constraints: In tolerant patients, donor-specific Tregs outgrew total Tregs, suggesting antigen-driven expansion. Some patients' samples used different primers over time, so nucleotide sequences weren't comparable.

The sample was CD4+ T cells from blood, taken before the transplant. The source is a human donor who received a combined kidney and bone marrow transplant. This chain joins TRBV9 and TRBJ2-3; TRBD2 agrees at 9 bases. The CDR3 reads CASSVEGLALQYTQYF. DNA for the CDR3: TGTGCCAGCAGCGTAGAGGGACTAGCCCTACAGTATACGCAGTATTTT.